Listed here are 20 T cell receptor beta chains from one sample, sequenced in a study of blood T cell repertoires in COVID-19. Sequencing used immunoSEQ multiplex PCR; TCRdb keeps in-frame clones, though not all of them. Of 200,000 to 250,000 clones listed, roughly 90% are singletons. Sequenced input: peripheral blood. The receptors were sampled from a woman aged 55-75 years with acute or convalescent COVID-19.

The V call is TRBV7-9, the J call TRBJ1-4, with 9 bases identical to TRBD1. V shed 3 bases and J 2 bases; nucleotides not matched to a gene: 1. This CDR3 has 15 amino acids. Germline V CDR1 and CDR2: SEHNR, FQNEAQ (reference sequence). The CDR3: CASSLDRGTNEKLFF. CDR3 nucleotide sequence: TGTGCCAGCAGCTTGGACAGGGGTACTAATGAAAAACTGTTTTTT.

This chain links TRBV6-5 with TRBJ1-6; possible D gene TRBD1, 5 bases. Germline V gives CDR1 MNHEY, CDR2 SVGAGI. The CDR3 has 15 amino acids. The V end was cut by 0 bases, the J end by 7 bases, with 10 bases between. This CDR3 is CASSYSSRANSPLHF. Here the CDR3 DNA reads TGTGCCAGCAGTTACTCGTCCAGGGCCAATTCACCCCTCCACTTT.

V usage is TRBV6-6 and J usage is TRBJ1-2; 7 positions match TRBD1. Germline CDR1 MNHNY, CDR2 SVGAGI (reference sequence). The CDR3 covers 16 residues. V shed 0 bases and J 2 bases; nucleotides not matched to a gene: 6. The chain's CDR3 is CASSYSVGGPNYGYTF. The DNA of the CDR3 is TGTGCCAGCAGTTACTCGGTAGGGGGCCCAAACTATGGCTACACCTTC.

The chain uses TRBV5-1 and TRBJ2-2, with TRBD2 matching 8 bases. The CDR3 consists of 17 residues. Germline values: CDR1 SGHRS, CDR2 YFSETQ. V was clipped by 0 bases and J by 7 bases; unmatched bases: 11. The CDR3 reads CASSLVALAVGNGELFF. Here the CDR3 DNA reads TGCGCCAGCAGCTTGGTTGCACTAGCGGTGGGAAACGGGGAGCTGTTTTTT.

Regarding this clone: The sample carries other DNA sequences with the same CDR3. The chain joins TRBV30 to TRBJ2-7; 12 nucleotides align to TRBD1. The germline gives CDR1 GTSNPN, CDR2 SVGIG (reference sequence). V shed 4 bases and J 7 bases; nucleotides not matched to a gene: 8. The CDR3 spans 14 residues. CDR3 protein: CAWKTGQGAREQYF. CDR3 bases: TGTGCCTGGAAAACGGGACAGGGGGCGCGAGAGCAGTACTTC.

The V gene is TRBV5-4, the J gene TRBJ2-2, with TRBD1 identical over 7 bases. CDR3 length: 16 amino acids. The V segment lost 1 base and the J segment 0 bases; nucleotides outside the gene matches: 3. The germline V gene encodes CDR1 SGHNT and CDR2 YYREEE (reference sequence). The CDR3: CASSLIQGTNTGELFF. CDR3 DNA sequence: TGTGCCAGCAGCTTGATACAGGGGACGAACACCGGGGAGCTGTTTTTT.

This clone was found once. The chain couples TRBV20-1 to TRBJ2-5; no clear D. Trimming stripped 2 bases from V and 7 bases from J, with 5 bases between. This CDR3 contains 10 residues. Germline values: CDR1 DFQATT, CDR2 SNEGSKA (reference sequence). The CDR3 DNA follows: TGCAGTGCTAGACTATCGACCCAGTACTTC. Translated, it gives CSARLSTQYF.

The J gene is TRBJ2-7, the V gene TRBV19, with 8 bases that match TRBD1. Germline loops: CDR1 LNHDA, CDR2 SQIVND (reference sequence). This CDR3 is 19 amino acids long. J gave up 3 bases and V 6 bases, and 22 bases lay outside the gene matches. The CDR3 spells CASSDLDRDVEGSFYEQYF. The CDR3 region has the DNA TGTGCCAGTAGCGACTTGGACAGGGATGTCGAGGGGTCCTTCTACGAGCAGTACTTC. The entire variable domain, with the rest obtained from reference TRBV19 and TRBJ2-7, is as follows: DGGITQSPKYLFRKEGQNVTLSCEQNLNHDAMYWYRQDPGQGLRLIYYSQIVNDFQKGDIAEGYSVSREKKESFPLTVTSAQKNPTAFYLCASSDLDRDVEGSFYEQYFGPGTRLTVT.

V is TRBV3-1 (or the pseudogene TRBV3-2) and J is TRBJ1-2, with D possibly matching TRBD1 (6 bases). The germline CDR1 and CDR2 sequences are LGHDT and YNNKEL (reference sequence). V was trimmed by 0 bases and J by 8 bases, leaving 19 bases between them. The CDR3 runs to 16 residues. The CDR3: CASSQDFPRDTKGYTF. The CDR3 DNA sequence: TGTGCCAGCAGCCAAGACTTCCCCCGGGACACAAAAGGCTACACCTTC.

The V and J genes are TRBV27 and TRBJ1-4; D is possibly TRBD1 (5 bases). The CDR3 has 19 residues. The V and J ends lost 2 bases and 0 bases respectively, with 19 bases between them. Germline CDR1 MNHEY, CDR2 SMNVEV (reference sequence). CDR3 sequence reads: CASSLSRRGLFATNEKLFF. In nucleotides, the CDR3 is TGTGCCAGCAGTTTAAGCCGGAGGGGCCTCTTTGCAACTAATGAAAAACTGTTTTTT.

The chain recombines TRBV5-4 with TRBJ2-7, with 12 bases that match TRBD2. Trimming removed 2 bases from V and 7 bases from J; junction bases left unmatched: 10. This CDR3 spans 16 amino acids. The V gene's germline CDR1 is SGHNT and CDR2 YYREEE (reference sequence). The CDR3 DNA follows: TGTGCCAGCAGCTTCTGGACTAGCGGGACAAGGGGGGAGCAGTACTTC. Translating it yields CASSFWTSGTRGEQYF.

This chain connects TRBV18 to TRBJ1-2; D uncertain. V lost 3 bases, J lost 8 bases, and 10 bases lay in between. Per the germline V gene, CDR1 is KGHSH and CDR2 is LQKENI. The CDR3 extends over 12 amino acids. The CDR3 region has the DNA TGTGCCAGCTCACCTCCGACGAGGGGCTACACCTTC. Protein sequence: CASSPPTRGYTF.

The rearrangement joins TRBV5-6 to TRBJ2-2, with TRBD1 identical over 7 bases. V trimming: 4 bases; J trimming: 6 bases; junction bases outside the gene matches: 9. Germline CDR1 is SGHDT and CDR2 is YYEEEE. This CDR3 region has 15 residues. Written as DNA, the CDR3 is TGTGCCAGCAGCCTACTACAGGGGATCGCCGGGGAGCTGTTTTTT. This gives the protein CASSLLQGIAGELFF.

V and J are TRBV19 and TRBJ2-7; 8 nucleotides match TRBD1. The V segment lost 5 bases and the J segment 1 base; nucleotides outside the gene matches: 7. Germline values: CDR1 LNHDA, CDR2 SQIVND (reference sequence). CDR3 length: 15 residues. The CDR3 coding sequence is TGTGCCAGTAGTCATGGGACAGGTTGGTCCTACGAGCAGTACTTC. Its protein product is CASSHGTGWSYEQYF.

The J gene is TRBJ1-2, the V gene TRBV27, with a tentative D call TRBD1 (5 bases). The V gene lost 3 bases and the J gene lost 4 bases, with 9 bases spanning the gap. CDR3 size: 13 residues. Germline V gene data show CDR1 as MNHEY and CDR2 as SMNVEV (reference sequence). The chain's CDR3 is CASSLGRAYGYTF. The DNA of the CDR3 is TGTGCCAGCAGTTTGGGCAGGGCCTATGGCTACACCTTC.

The gene calls are TRBV3-1 (or the pseudogene TRBV3-2) and TRBJ1-4; TRBD1 matches at 9 bases. V was pared by 3 bases and J by 8 bases, with 7 bases of the junction left unmatched. CDR1 and CDR2 (germline): LGHDT, YNNKEL (reference sequence). The CDR3 runs 15 residues. The CDR3 region is CASSQRTGAGEKLFF. In DNA form, the CDR3 reads TGTGCCAGCAGCCAGAGGACAGGGGCGGGCGAAAAACTGTTTTTT.

This chain links TRBV12-3 or TRBV12-4 with TRBJ1-1, with unresolved D. V was trimmed by 3 bases and J by 5 bases, leaving 7 bases between them. The CDR3 spans 12 residues. The CDR3 region is CASSFSGTEAFF. In DNA form, the CDR3 reads TGTGCCAGCAGTTTTTCCGGGACTGAAGCTTTCTTT.

J is TRBJ1-1 and V is TRBV6-4, with 8 bases fitting TRBD1. CDR1 and CDR2 from the germline V gene are MRHNA and SNTAGT. This CDR3 region has 14 residues. V was pared by 5 bases and J by 1 base, with 3 bases of the junction left unmatched. The CDR3 nucleotides read TGTGCCAGCAGTCTTACAGGGGGGAACACTGAAGCTTTCTTT. This codes for CASSLTGGNTEAFF.

The chain uses TRBV3-1 (or the pseudogene TRBV3-2) and TRBJ2-1; 8 bases fit TRBD2. V lost 4 bases and J lost 1; bases outside the gene matches: 3. CDR1 is LGHDT, CDR2 YNNKEL, per germline (reference sequence). This CDR3 spans 15 amino acids. CDR3 coding DNA: TGTGCCAGCAGCCCATCGGGGGGGTCCTACAATGAGCAGTTCTTC. It codes for CASSPSGGSYNEQFF.

This rearrangement joins TRBV3-1 (or the pseudogene TRBV3-2) to TRBJ2-1; a possible D gene is TRBD1 (6 bases). The CDR3 spans 15 residues. CDR1 is LGHDT, CDR2 YNNKEL, per germline (reference sequence). V was pared by 4 bases and J by 9 bases, with 19 bases between. The CDR3 region has the DNA TGTGCCAGCAGCCCCAGCCTGTACAGGGTTCTTGAGCAGTTCTTC. Encoded protein: CASSPSLYRVLEQFF.